Below, 3 T cell receptor beta chains from the same sample are listed, as sequenced in a study of blood T cell repertoires in COVID-19. The table came from immunoSEQ multiplex PCR; TCRdb's copy has only in-frame clones and leaves some out. The sample lists 80,000 or so clones; 70% to 75% were seen once. Sequenced material: peripheral blood. These receptor sequences come from a man between 50 and 59 years old with active or convalescent COVID-19.

This clone was counted only a few times. The rearrangement joins TRBV15 to TRBJ1-2, with TRBD1 as a possible D gene (5 bases). The CDR3 runs 13 residues. Germline CDR1 and CDR2: LNHNV and YYDKDF (reference sequence). Trimming left V 1 base short and J 4 bases short, with 7 bases between. DNA of the CDR3: TGTGCCACCAGCAGAGCCGGGGGCTATGGCTACACCTTC. This sequence encodes CATSRAGGYGYTF.

The chain has TRBV6-5 and TRBJ1-1; 7 bases map to TRBD1. There are 15 residues in the CDR3. CDR1 is MNHEY, CDR2 SVGAGI, per germline. V trimming: 2 bases; J trimming: 7 bases; junction bases outside the gene matches: 10. CDR3 region: CASSYDSSRDSEAFF. The CDR3 region has the DNA TGTGCCAGCAGTTACGACTCATCCCGGGACAGTGAAGCTTTCTTT.

A few counts support this clone. This sequence joins TRBV19 and TRBJ2-5; unclear D gene. There are 13 residues in the CDR3. Germline V lookup: CDR1 LNHDA, CDR2 SQIVND (reference sequence). V was cut by 4 bases and J by 5 bases, with 11 bases left in between. The CDR3 DNA reads as TGTGCCAGTAGTAGTCGGGTCGGTGAGACCCAGTACTTC. It encodes CASSSRVGETQYF.